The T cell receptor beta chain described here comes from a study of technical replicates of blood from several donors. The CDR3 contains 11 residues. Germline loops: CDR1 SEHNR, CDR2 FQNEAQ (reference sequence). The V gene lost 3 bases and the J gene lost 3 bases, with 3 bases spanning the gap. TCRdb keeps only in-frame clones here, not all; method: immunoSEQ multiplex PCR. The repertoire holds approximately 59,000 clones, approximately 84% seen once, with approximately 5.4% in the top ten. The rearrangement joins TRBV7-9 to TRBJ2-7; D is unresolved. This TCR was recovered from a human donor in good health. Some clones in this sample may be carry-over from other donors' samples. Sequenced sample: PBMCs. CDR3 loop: CASSFSYEQYF. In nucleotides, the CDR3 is TGTGCCAGCAGCTTTAGCTACGAGCAGTACTTC.